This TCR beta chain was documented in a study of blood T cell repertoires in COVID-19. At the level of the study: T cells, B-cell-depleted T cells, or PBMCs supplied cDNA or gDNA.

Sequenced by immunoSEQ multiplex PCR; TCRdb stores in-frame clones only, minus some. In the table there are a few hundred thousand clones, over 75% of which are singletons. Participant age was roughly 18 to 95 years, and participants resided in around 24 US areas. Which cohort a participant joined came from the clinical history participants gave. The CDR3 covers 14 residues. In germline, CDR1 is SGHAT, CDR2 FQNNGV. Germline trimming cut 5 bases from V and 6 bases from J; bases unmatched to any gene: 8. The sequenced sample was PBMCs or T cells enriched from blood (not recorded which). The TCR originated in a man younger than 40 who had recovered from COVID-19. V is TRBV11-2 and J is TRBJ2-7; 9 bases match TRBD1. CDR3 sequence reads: CASSNNRGRGEQYF. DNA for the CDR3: TGTGCCAGCAGCAACAACAGGGGGCGAGGCGAGCAGTACTTC.